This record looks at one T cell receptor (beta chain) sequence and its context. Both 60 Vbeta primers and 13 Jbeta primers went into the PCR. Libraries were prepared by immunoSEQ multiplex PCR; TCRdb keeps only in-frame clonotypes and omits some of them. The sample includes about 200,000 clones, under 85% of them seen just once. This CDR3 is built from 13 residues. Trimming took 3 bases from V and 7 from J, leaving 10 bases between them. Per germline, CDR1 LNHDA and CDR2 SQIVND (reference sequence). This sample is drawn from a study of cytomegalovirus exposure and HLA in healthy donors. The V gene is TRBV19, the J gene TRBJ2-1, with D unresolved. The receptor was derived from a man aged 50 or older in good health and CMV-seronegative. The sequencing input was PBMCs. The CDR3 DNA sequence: TGTGCCAGTAGTATCGGGTACGGGAATGAGCAGTTCTTC. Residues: CASSIGYGNEQFF.